The present TCR beta chain was sequenced within a study of T cells in Graves' hyperthyroidism and ophthalmopathy. Across 18 months, stable Graves' hyperthyroidism was marked by no progression to ophthalmopathy. This clonotype was counted between two and nine times. The antigen remains unidentified. Amplification yielded TCR beta CDR3 regions, with RNA transcripts as the source. First-round RT-PCR with HTBI primers amplified the TCR CDR3 region. Via MiXCR, TCRdb re-called the multiplex PCR reads, giving one row per CDR3 protein. The table has around 540,000 distinct CDR3 sequences, 46% seen once. Per the germline V gene, CDR1 is MNHNS and CDR2 is SASEGT. V lost 7 bases and J lost 5, with 17 bases in between. The CDR3 covers 14 residues. Study-wide findings and caveats: Most clonotypes expanded in the thyroid (above 0.001) were also present in blood.

Sample: peripheral blood or thyroid tissue (not recorded which). The V gene is TRBV6-1, the J gene TRBJ2-5; D not resolved. The sequence was collected from a woman between 18 and 29 years old with Graves' hyperthyroidism. The CDR3 DNA is TGTGCCAGCACCCCCAGCCCCAGTGTGGAGACCCAGTACTTC. Protein sequence: CASTPSPSVETQYF.